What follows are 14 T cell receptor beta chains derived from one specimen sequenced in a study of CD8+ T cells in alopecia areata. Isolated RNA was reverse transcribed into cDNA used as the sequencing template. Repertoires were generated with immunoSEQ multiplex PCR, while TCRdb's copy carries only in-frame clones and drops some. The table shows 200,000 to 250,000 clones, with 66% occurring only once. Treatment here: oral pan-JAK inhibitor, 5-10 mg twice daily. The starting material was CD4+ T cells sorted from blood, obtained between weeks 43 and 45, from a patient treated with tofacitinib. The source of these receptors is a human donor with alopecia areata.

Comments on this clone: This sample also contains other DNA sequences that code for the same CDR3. The CDR3 region is CASSLGGDGYTF. Written as DNA, the CDR3 is TGTGCCAGCAGCTTAGGAGGTGATGGCTACACCTTC. The chain has TRBV7-9 and TRBJ1-2; D call uncertain. The CDR3 is made up of 12 amino acids. Germline-derived CDR1 and CDR2 are SEHNR and FQNEAQ (reference sequence). V lost 1 base and J lost 6, with 6 bases in between. Complete variable domain (other parts from reference TRBV7-9 and TRBJ1-2): DTGVSQNPRHKITKRGQNVTFRCDPISEHNRLYWYRQTLGQGPEFLTYFQNEAQLEKSRLLSDRFSAERPKGSFSTLEIQRTEQGDSAMYLCASSLGGDGYTFGSGTRLTVV.

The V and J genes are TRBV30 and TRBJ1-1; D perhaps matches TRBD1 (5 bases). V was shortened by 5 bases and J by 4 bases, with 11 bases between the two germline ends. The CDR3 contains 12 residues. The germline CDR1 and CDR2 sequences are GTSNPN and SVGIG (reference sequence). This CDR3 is CAWGDRGTEAFF. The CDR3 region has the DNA TGTGCCTGGGGTGACAGAGGCACTGAAGCTTTCTTT. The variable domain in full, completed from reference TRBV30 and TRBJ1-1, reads SQTIHQWPATLVQPVGSPLSLECTVEGTSNPNLYWYRQAAGRGLQLLFYSVGIGQISSEVPQNLSASRPQDRQFILSSKKLLLSDSGFYLCAWGDRGTEAFFGQGTRLTVV.

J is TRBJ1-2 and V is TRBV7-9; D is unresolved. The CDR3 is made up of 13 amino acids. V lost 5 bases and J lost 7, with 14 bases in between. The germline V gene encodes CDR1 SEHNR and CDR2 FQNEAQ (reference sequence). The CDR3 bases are TGTGCCAGCAGCCCGTCAATTCCGGGTGGCTACACCTTC. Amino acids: CASSPSIPGGYTF.

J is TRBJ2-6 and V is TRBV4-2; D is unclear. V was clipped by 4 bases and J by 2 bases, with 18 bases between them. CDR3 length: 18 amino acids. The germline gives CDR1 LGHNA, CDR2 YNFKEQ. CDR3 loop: CASSPLPTVNTGANVLTF. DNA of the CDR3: TGTGCCAGCAGCCCGCTACCGACGGTTAATACTGGGGCCAACGTCCTGACTTTC.

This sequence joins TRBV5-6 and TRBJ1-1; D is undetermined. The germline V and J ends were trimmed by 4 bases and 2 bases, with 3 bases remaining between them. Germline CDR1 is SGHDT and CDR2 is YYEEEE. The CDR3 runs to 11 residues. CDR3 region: CASSINTEAFF. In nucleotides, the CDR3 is TGTGCCAGCAGCATAAACACTGAAGCTTTCTTT.

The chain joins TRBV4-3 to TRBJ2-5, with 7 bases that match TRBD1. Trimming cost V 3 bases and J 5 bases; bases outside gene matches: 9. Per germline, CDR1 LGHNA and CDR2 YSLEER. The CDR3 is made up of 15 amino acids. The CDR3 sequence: CASSHKQGTGETQYF. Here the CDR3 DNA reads TGCGCCAGCAGCCACAAACAGGGGACGGGGGAGACCCAGTACTTC.

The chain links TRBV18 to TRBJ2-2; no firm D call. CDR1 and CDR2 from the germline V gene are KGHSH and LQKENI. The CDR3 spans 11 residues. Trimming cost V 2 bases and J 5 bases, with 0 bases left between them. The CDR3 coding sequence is TGTGCCAGCTCACCAACCGGGGAGCTGTTTTTT. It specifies CASSPTGELFF.

The CDR3 region is CASRGFREQYF. The CDR3 DNA reads TGTGCCAGCCGGGGGTTCCGAGAGCAGTACTTC. The chain is built from TRBV25-1 and TRBJ2-7; D is perhaps TRBD2 (6 bases). Germline V gene lookup returns CDR1 MGHDK and CDR2 SYGVNS. V lost 8 bases to trimming and J lost 7 bases, with 12 bases between them. The CDR3 totals 11 residues.

The CDR3 sequence: CASSLTGGVNNEQFF. The CDR3 DNA reads TGTGCCAGCAGTTTAACAGGGGGTGTCAACAATGAGCAGTTCTTC. This rearrangement joins TRBV27 to TRBJ2-1, with TRBD1 matching over 8 bases. Per germline, CDR1 MNHEY and CDR2 SMNVEV (reference sequence). The CDR3 runs to 15 residues. The V segment lost 2 bases and the J segment 5 bases; nucleotides outside the gene matches: 5.

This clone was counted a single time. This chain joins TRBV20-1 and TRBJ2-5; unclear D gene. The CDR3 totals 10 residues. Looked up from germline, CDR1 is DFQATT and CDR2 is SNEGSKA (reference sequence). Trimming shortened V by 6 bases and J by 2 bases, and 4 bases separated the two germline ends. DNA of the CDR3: TGCAGTGCCGAACAAGAGACCCAGTACTTC. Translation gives CSAEQETQYF.

CDR3 sequence (DNA): TGTGCCAGCGGGACTAACTTATACGAGCAGTACTTC. It codes for CASGTNLYEQYF. V and J are TRBV19 and TRBJ2-7, with 7 positions matching TRBD2. The CDR3 loop spans 12 amino acids. The V gene end was trimmed by 9 bases and the J gene end by 4 bases; junction bases not matched to a gene: 6. Germline V gene lookup returns CDR1 LNHDA and CDR2 SQIVND (reference sequence).

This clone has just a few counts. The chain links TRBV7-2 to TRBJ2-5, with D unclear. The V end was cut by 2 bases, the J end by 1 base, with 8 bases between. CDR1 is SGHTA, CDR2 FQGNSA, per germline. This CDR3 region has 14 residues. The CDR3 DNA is TGTGCCAGCAGCTTAAAGGCTACCCAAGAGACCCAGTACTTC. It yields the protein CASSLKATQETQYF.

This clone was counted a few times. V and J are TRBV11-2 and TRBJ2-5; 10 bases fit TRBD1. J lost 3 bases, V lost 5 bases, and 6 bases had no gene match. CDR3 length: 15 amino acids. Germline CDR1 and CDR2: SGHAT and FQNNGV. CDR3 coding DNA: TGTGCCAGCAGCCCTTGGACAGGGGGGAAAGAGACCCAGTACTTC. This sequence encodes CASSPWTGGKETQYF. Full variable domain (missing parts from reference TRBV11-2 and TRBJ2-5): EAGVAQSPRYKIIEKRQSVAFWCNPISGHATLYWYQQILGQGPKLLIQFQNNGVVDDSQLPKDRFSAERLKGVDSTLKIQPAKLEDSAVYLCASSPWTGGKETQYFGPGTRLLVL.

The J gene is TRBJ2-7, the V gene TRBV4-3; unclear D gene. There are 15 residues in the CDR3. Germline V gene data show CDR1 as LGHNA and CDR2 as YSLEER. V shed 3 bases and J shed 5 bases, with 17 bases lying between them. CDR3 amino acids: CASSQGFGSEHEQYF. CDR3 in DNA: TGCGCCAGCAGCCAGGGATTTGGGTCTGAACACGAGCAGTACTTC.